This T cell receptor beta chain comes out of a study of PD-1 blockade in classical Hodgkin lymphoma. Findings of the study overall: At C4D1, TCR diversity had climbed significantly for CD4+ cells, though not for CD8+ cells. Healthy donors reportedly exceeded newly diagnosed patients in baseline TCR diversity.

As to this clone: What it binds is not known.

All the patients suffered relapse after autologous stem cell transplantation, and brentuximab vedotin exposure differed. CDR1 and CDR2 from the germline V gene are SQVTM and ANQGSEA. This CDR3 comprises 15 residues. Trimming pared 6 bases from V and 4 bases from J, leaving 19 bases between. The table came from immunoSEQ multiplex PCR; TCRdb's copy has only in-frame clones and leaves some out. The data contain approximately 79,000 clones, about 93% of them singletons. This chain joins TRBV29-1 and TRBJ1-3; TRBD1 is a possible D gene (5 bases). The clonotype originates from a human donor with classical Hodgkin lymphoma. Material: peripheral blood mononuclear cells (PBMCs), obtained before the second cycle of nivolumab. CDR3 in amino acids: CSVNPGPLDGNTIYF. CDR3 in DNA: TGCAGCGTGAACCCGGGGCCTCTAGACGGAAACACCATATATTTT. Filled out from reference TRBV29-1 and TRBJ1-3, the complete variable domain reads SAVISQKPSRDICQRGTSLTIQCQVDSQVTMMFWYRQQPGQSLTLIATANQGSEATYESGFVIDKFPISRPNLTFSTLTVSNMSPEDSSIYLCSVNPGPLDGNTIYFGEGSWLTVV.